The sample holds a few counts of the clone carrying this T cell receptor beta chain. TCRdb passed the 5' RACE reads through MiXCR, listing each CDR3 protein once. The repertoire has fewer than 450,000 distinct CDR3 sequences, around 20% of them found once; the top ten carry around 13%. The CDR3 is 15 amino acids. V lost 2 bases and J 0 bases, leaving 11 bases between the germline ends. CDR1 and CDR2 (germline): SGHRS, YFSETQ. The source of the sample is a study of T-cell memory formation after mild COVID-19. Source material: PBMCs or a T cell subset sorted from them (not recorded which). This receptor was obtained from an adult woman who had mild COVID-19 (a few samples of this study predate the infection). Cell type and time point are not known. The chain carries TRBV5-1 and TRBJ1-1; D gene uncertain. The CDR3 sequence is CASSFRLPVNTEAFF. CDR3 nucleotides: TGCGCCAGCAGCTTTAGATTGCCGGTGAACACTGAAGCTTTCTTT.